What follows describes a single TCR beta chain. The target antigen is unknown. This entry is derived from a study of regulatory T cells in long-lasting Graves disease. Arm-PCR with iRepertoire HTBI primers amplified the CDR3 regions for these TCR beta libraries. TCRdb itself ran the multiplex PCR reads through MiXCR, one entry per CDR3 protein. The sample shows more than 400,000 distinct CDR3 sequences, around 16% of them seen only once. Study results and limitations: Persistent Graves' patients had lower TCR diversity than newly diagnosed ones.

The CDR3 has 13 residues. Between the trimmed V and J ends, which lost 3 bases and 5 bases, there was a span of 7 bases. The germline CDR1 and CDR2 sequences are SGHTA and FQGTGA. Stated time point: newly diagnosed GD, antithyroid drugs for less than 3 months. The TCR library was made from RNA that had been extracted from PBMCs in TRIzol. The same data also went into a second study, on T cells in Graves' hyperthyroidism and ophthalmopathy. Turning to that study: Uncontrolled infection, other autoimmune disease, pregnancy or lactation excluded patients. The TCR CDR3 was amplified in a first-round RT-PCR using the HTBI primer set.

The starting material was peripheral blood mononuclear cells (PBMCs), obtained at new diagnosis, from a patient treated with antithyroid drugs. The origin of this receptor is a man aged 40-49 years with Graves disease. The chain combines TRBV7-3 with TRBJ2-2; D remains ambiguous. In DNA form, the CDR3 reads TGTGCCAGCAGCTTCGGCCTGACCGGGGAGCTGTTTTTT. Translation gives CASSFGLTGELFF.